What follows are 9 T cell receptor beta chains derived from one specimen sequenced in a study of blood T cell repertoires in COVID-19. Here immunoSEQ multiplex PCR was the method, and the copy in TCRdb shows in-frame clones only, minus some. Of tens of thousands of clones listed, approximately 90% are singletons. The specimen sequenced was peripheral blood. The source is a man aged 55 to 70 with acute or convalescent COVID-19.

The V and J genes are TRBV6-5 and TRBJ2-7, with 10 bases matching TRBD2. The CDR3 length is 14 residues. Germline lookup yields CDR1 MNHEY and CDR2 SVGAGI. The V segment lost 1 base and the J segment 5 bases; nucleotides outside the gene matches: 2. The CDR3 loop reads CASSYLAGGDEQYF. CDR3 DNA sequence: TGTGCCAGCAGTTACTTAGCGGGAGGCGACGAGCAGTACTTC.

The chain couples TRBV29-1 to TRBJ2-3; 11 nucleotides agree with TRBD2. This CDR3 region has 16 residues. Germline V gene sequence: CDR1 SQVTM, CDR2 ANQGSEA. Trimming cost V 2 bases and J 6 bases; bases outside gene matches: 10. The CDR3 DNA sequence: TGCAGCGTTGAACTTTCGGGACTAGCGGAGGCGGATACGCAGTATTTT. Translating it yields CSVELSGLAEADTQYF.

The chain is built from TRBV24-1 and TRBJ2-2; TRBD1 might be the D (6 bases). The CDR3 extends over 17 amino acids. The ends were cut back, 6 bases at V and 1 base at J, with 17 bases in the middle. Germline CDR1 KGHDR, CDR2 SFDVKD. The CDR3 region is CATSPFTGSKNTGELFF. The DNA of the CDR3 is TGTGCCACCAGTCCCTTTACAGGGTCCAAGAACACCGGGGAGCTGTTTTTT.

This clone was detected only once. The chain carries TRBV6-2 or TRBV6-3 and TRBJ2-1, with D hard to call. CDR1 MNHEY and CDR2 SVGEGT come from the germline V gene. Trimming removed 6 bases at V and 7 bases at J, with 10 bases between. The CDR3 extends over 12 amino acids. The DNA for the CDR3 is TGTGCCAGCAGCTTCTCCAGAAATGAGCAGTTCTTC. Translation: CASSFSRNEQFF.

The V and J genes are TRBV7-2 and TRBJ2-5; 15 bases map to TRBD2. The germline CDR1 and CDR2 sequences are SGHTA and FQGNSA. With V trimmed by 4 bases and J by 4 bases, 10 bases remained unmatched. The CDR3 extends over 18 amino acids. In DNA, the CDR3 is TGTGCCAGCAGCTCGGGAAGGACTAGCGGGAGGGCCGGAGAGACCCAGTACTTC. Translated, it gives CASSSGRTSGRAGETQYF.

The chain combines TRBV11-3 with TRBJ2-1, with TRBD2 matching 12 bases. Trimming cost V 3 bases and J 8 bases; bases outside gene matches: 5. Germline values: CDR1 SGHNT, CDR2 YENEEA. This CDR3 region has 15 residues. For the CDR3, the DNA is TGTGCCAGCAGCTTCGGACTAGCGGGACTCGATGAGCAGTTCTTC. Protein: CASSFGLAGLDEQFF.

This chain uses TRBV6-5 with TRBJ1-1, with a possible D match to TRBD1 (6 bases). This CDR3 region has 15 residues. Trimming removed 0 bases at V and 1 base at J, with 9 bases between. CDR1 MNHEY and CDR2 SVGAGI come from the germline V gene. CDR3 nucleotide sequence: TGTGCCAGCAGTTACTCAGGGGGATGGAACACTGAAGCTTTCTTT. It encodes CASSYSGGWNTEAFF.

This sequence joins TRBV14 and TRBJ1-4, with no clear D. The V gene's germline CDR1 is SGHDN and CDR2 FVKESK. V lost 2 bases and J lost 4, with 11 bases in between. The CDR3 has 15 residues. The CDR3 bases are TGTGCCAGCAGCCAACTCCGGGATATTAATGAAAAACTGTTTTTT. Amino acid sequence: CASSQLRDINEKLFF.

The J gene is TRBJ1-1, the V gene TRBV5-1; TRBD1 is a possible D gene (5 bases). Germline V gene lookup returns CDR1 SGHRS and CDR2 YFSETQ. Trimming left V 4 bases short and J 1 base short, with 20 bases between. The CDR3 runs to 17 residues. Here the CDR3 DNA reads TGCGCCAGCAGCCCCTTAAAGGCAGGGATCGAGAACACTGAAGCTTTCTTT. It is translated as CASSPLKAGIENTEAFF.